The clone carrying this T cell receptor (beta chain) was detected a few times. Deletions cut 4 bases from V and 2 bases from J, with 12 bases between. Looked up from germline, CDR1 is KGHSH and CDR2 is LQKENI. The CDR3 extends over 14 amino acids. This entry is derived from a study of response to subunit inactivated influenza vaccine. One entry per CDR3 protein, called by TCRdb with MiXCR from the RT-PCR reads. This table holds roughly 500,000 distinct CDR3 sequences, about 25% found once. The sequencing here drew on CD4+ T cells sorted from PBMCs, taken roughly 5 days after vaccination. V is TRBV18 and J is TRBJ2-7, with D maybe TRBD2 (5 bases). The clonotype originates from a man in his forties or fifties who received an inactivated influenza vaccine. DNA of the CDR3: TGTGCCAGCTCACTTTCCGGGGTTCCCTACGAGCAGTACTTC. Amino acid sequence: CASSLSGVPYEQYF.